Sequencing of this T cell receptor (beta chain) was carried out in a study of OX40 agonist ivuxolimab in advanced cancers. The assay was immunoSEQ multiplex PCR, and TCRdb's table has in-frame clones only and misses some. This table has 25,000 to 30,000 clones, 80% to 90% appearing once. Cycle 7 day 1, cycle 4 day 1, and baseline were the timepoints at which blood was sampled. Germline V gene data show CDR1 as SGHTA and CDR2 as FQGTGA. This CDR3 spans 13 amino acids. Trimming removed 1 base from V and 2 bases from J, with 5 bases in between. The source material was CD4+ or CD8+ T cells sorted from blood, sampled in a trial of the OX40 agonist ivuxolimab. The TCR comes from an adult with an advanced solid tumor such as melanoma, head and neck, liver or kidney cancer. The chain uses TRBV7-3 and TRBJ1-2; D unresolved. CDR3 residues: CASSLRQNYGYTF. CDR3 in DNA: TGTGCCAGCAGCTTAAGGCAGAACTATGGCTACACCTTC.